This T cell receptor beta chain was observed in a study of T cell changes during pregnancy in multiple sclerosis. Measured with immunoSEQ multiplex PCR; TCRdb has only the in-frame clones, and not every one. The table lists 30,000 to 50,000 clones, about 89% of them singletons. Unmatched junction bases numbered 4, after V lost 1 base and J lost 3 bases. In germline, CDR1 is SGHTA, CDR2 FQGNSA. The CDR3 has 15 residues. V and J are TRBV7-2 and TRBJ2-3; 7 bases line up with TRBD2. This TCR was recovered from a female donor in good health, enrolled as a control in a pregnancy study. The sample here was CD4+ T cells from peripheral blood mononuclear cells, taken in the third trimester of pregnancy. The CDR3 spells CASSLVRRETDTQYF. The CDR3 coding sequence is TGTGCCAGCAGCTTAGTTAGGCGGGAGACAGATACGCAGTATTTT.